This T cell receptor (beta chain) appears in the sequencing data of a study of blood T cell repertoires in COVID-19. Study-level information: PBMCs, B-cell-depleted T cells, or T cells were the source of the cDNA or gDNA that made up the material.

The data were produced by immunoSEQ multiplex PCR, yet TCRdb's version contains in-frame clones alone and is incomplete. The sample has tens of thousands of clones, about 86% seen once. This clone showed up just once. The material sequenced was peripheral blood. This receptor was taken from a man between 40 and 49 years old with acute or convalescent COVID-19.

CDR3 sequence (DNA): TGCGCCAGCAGAGGACAGGGAGGCGACTATGGCTACACCTTC. Translating it yields CASRGQGGDYGYTF. The chain carries TRBV5-1 and TRBJ1-2, with 8 positions matching TRBD1. The CDR3 runs to 14 residues. The germline gives CDR1 SGHRS, CDR2 YFSETQ. Germline trimming cut 5 bases from V and 3 bases from J; bases unmatched to any gene: 6.